A selection of T cell receptor beta chains follows, all from one sample in a study of shared clonotypes between healthy human individuals. The assay was immunoSEQ multiplex PCR, and TCRdb's table has in-frame clones only and misses some. In the table there are hundreds of thousands of clones, over 60% of which are singletons. Source material: PBMCs. Every receptor here comes from a woman in her thirties or forties in good health. Some clones in this sample may be carry-over from other donors' samples. The CDR3 runs from the conserved cysteine through the conserved F or W. A D gene is named only where the DNA matches it firmly. Size is stated for part of the rows, as once, few or many counts, or as a class when the clone is expanded.

TRBJ1-2	TRBV28	.	TRBD1	TGTGCCAGCAGCCTGACGGGACAGGGCTACACCTTC	CASSLTGQGYTF
TRBJ2-5	TRBV19	.	TRBD1	TGTGCCAGTAGTTCGACAGGGAATTGGGAGACCCAGTACTTC	CASSSTGNWETQYF
TRBJ2-7	TRBV19	.	TRBD1	TGTGCCAGTAGCAACCCGGGACAGGCCACCGAGCAGTACTTC	CASSNPGQATEQYF
TRBJ1-2	TRBV9	.	.	TGTGCCAGCAGCGTAACCCAGAACTATGGCTACACCTTC	CASSVTQNYGYTF
TRBJ2-7	TRBV6-6	.	.	TGTGCCAGCAGTCTGGTCTACGAGCAGTACTTC	CASSLVYEQYF
TRBJ2-5	TRBV28	.	TRBD2	TGTGCCAGCAGTTGGAGCGGGAGAGCGGGTCGGGAGGCCCAGTACTTC	CASSWSGRAGREAQYF
TRBJ2-5	TRBV6-6	once	.	TGTGCCAGCAGTTACTCGAACGTTGGCGGCGAGACCCAGTACTTC	CASSYSNVGGETQYF
TRBJ1-1	TRBV5-1	.	.	TGCGCCACCAGACCGGGACGGCAGAACACTGAAGCTTTCTTT	CATRPGRQNTEAFF
TRBJ1-5	TRBV4-1	.	.	TGCGCCAGCAGCCCGACGGTGAATCAGCCCCAGCATTTT	CASSPTVNQPQHF
TRBJ2-1	TRBV18	once	TRBD1	TGTGCCAGCTCCCCCGGGACAGGGGGTAGTGAGCAGTTCTTC	CASSPGTGGSEQFF
TRBJ2-3	TRBV28	.	.	TGTGCCAACGGAATTTGCGGGACTCCCTCCGGTACGCAGTATTTT	CANGICGTPSGTQYF
TRBJ1-1	TRBV19	.	.	TGTGCCAGTAGTATAAATGATATCATGAACACTGAAGCTTTCTTT	CASSINDIMNTEAFF
TRBJ2-1	TRBV6-1	.	TRBD1	TGTGCCAGCAGTGGACAGGGCAGGAGCTCCTACAATGAGCAGTTCTTC	CASSGQGRSSYNEQFF
TRBJ2-5	TRBV2	.	.	TGTGCCAGCAGTGAACAGGGCTGGGAGGAGACCCAGTACTTC	CASSEQGWEETQYF
TRBJ2-3	TRBV19	.	TRBD2	TGTGCCAGTAGTATAGTGGGACTAGCGGGAGTTGTGCTCGCAGATACGCAGTATTTT	CASSIVGLAGVVLADTQYF
TRBJ2-7	TRBV25-1	.	.	TGTGCCGTCGGGCCTCTCGGCTCCTACGAGCAGTACTTC	CAVGPLGSYEQYF